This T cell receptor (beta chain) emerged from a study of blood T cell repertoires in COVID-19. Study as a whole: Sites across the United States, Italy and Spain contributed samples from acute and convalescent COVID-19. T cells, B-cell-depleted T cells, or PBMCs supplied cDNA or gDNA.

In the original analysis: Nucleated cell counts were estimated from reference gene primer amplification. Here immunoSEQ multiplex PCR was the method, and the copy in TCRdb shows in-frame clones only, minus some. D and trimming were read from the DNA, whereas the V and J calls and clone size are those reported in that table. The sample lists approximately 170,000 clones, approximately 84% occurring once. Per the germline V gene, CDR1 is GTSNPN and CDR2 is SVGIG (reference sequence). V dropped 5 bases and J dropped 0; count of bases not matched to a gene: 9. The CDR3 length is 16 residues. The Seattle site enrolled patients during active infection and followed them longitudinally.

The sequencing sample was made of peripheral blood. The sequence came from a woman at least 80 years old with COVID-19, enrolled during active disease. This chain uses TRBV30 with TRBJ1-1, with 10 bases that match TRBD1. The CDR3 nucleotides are TGTGCCTGGGCCGGGACAGGGGTACTTATGAACACTGAAGCTTTCTTT. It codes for CAWAGTGVLMNTEAFF.